The following is a TCR beta chain sequence with its context. The repertoire was sequenced with immunoSEQ multiplex PCR; TCRdb's copy has only in-frame clones and lacks some. The sample shows around 160,000 clones, roughly nine tenths of them seen only once. CDR3 length equals 18 residues. Germline lookup yields CDR1 SGHRS and CDR2 YFSETQ. V gave up 4 bases and J gave up 3 bases; unmatched junction bases: 11. This sample stems from a study of blood T cell repertoires in COVID-19. The chain couples TRBV5-1 to TRBJ2-2, with 11 nucleotides matching TRBD2. The material sequenced was peripheral blood. The source of this sequence is a man between 18 and 35 years old with COVID-19, enrolled during active disease. The chain's CDR3 is CASSRKFSGRADTGELFF. The CDR3 nucleotides are TGCGCCAGCAGCCGAAAATTTAGCGGGAGGGCCGACACCGGGGAGCTGTTTTTT.